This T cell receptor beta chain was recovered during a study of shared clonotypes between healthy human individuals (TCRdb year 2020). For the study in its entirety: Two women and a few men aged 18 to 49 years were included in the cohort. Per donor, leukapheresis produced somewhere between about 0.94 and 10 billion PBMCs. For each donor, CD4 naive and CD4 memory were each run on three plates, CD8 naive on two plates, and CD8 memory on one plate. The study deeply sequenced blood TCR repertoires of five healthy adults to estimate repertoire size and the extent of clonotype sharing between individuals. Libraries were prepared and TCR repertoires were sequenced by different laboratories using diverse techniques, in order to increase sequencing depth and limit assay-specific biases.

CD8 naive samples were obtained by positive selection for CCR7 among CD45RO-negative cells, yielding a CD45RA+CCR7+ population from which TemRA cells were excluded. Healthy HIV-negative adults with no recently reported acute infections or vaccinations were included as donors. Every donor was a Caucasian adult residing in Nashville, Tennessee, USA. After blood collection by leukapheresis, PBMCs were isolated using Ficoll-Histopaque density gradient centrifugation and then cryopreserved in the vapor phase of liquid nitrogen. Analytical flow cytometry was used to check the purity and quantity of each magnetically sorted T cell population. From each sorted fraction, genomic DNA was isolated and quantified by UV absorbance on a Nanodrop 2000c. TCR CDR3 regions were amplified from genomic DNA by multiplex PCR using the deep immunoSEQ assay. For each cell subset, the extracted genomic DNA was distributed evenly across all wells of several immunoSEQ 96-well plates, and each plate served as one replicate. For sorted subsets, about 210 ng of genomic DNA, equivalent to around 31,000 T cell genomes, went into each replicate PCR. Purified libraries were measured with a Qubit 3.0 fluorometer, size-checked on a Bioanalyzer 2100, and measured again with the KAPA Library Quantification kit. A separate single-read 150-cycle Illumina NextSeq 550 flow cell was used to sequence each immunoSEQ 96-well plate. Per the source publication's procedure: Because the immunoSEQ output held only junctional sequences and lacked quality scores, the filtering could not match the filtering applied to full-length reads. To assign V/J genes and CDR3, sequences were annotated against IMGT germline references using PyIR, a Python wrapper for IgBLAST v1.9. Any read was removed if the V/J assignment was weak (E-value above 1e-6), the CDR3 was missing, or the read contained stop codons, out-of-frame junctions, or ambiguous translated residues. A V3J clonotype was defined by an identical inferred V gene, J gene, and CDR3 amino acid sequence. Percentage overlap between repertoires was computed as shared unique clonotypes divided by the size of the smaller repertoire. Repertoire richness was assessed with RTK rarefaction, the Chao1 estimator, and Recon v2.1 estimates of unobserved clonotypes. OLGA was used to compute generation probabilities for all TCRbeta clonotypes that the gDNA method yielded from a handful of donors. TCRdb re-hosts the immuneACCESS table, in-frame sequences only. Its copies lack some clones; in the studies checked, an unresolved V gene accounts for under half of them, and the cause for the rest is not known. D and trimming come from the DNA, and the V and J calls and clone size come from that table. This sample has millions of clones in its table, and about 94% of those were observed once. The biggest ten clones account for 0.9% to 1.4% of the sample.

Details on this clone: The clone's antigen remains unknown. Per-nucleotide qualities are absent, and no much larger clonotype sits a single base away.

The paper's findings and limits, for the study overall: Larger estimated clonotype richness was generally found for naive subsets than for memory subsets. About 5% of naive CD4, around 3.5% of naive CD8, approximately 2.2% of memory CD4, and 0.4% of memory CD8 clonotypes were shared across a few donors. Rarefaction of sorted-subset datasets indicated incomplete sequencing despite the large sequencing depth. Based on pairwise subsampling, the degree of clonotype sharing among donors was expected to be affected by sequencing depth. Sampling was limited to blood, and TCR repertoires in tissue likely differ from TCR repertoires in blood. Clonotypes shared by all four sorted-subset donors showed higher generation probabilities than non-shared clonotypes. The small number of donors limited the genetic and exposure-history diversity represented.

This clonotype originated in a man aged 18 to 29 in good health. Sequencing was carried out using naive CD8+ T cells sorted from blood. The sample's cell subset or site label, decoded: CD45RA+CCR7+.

The CDR3 corresponds to CASSPLAGESQSNSYEQYF. In nucleotide form, the sequence is TGTGCCAGCTCACCACTAGCGGGAGAGTCCCAAAGTAATTCCTACGAGCAGTACTTC. Rearrangement joined TRBV18 to TRBJ2-7; 9 of the junction bases match TRBD2. Looking up the germline V gene yields CDR1 KGHSH and CDR2 LQKENI. The CDR3 spans 19 residues, from the cysteine through the phenylalanine. The sequence is cut down to CDR3 DNA, 57 bases in frame from base 1. The germline V and J ends show losses of 1 base and 1 base respectively, and no gene match explains 14 bases of the junction.